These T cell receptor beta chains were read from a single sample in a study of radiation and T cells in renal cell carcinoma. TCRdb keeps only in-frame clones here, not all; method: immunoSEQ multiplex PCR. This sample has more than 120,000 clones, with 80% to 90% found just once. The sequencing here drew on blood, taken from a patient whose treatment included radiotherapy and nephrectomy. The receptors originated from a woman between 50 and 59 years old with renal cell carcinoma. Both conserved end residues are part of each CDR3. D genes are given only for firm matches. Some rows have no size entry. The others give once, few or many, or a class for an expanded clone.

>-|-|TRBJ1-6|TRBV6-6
CASSLPGSPLHF
TGTGCCAGCAGTCTCCCCGGCTCACCCCTCCACTTT
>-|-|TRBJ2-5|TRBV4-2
CASSQSDYQETQYF
TGTGCCAGCAGCCAATCCGACTATCAAGAGACCCAGTACTTC
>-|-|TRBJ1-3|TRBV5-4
CASSLAGGVGNTIYF
TGTGCCAGCAGCTTGGCCGGAGGAGTTGGAAACACCATATATTTT
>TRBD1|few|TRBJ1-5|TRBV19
CASIGTADGRPQHF
TGTGCCAGTATTGGGACAGCCGATGGTAGGCCCCAGCATTTT
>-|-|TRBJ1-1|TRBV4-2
CASSQDLQGNTEAFF
TGTGCCAGCAGCCAAGACCTACAGGGAAACACTGAAGCTTTCTTT
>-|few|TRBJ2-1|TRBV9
CASSVGSLPYNEQFF
TGTGCCAGCAGCGTAGGATCGCTCCCTTACAATGAGCAGTTCTTC
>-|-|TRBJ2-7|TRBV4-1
CASSQVVLGGERIYEQYF
TGCGCCAGCAGCCAAGTCGTGCTAGGGGGAGAGAGGATTTACGAGCAGTACTTC
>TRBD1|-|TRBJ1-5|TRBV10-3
CAISERQGGGQPQHF
TGTGCCATCAGTGAAAGGCAGGGGGGAGGTCAGCCCCAGCATTTT
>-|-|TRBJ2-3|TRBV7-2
CASSLEVDTQYF
TGTGCCAGCAGCTTAGAGGTGGATACGCAGTATTTT
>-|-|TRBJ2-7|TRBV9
CASSVVPTYEQYF
TGTGCCAGCAGCGTTGTACCTACCTACGAGCAGTACTTC
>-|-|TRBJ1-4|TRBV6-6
CASSYIGGATNEKLFF
TGTGCCAGCAGTTACATAGGTGGGGCAACTAATGAAAAACTGTTTTTT
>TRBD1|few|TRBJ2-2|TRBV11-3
CASRGTTGGKAGELFF
TGTGCCAGCAGGGGTACAACAGGGGGCAAGGCCGGGGAGCTGTTTTTT
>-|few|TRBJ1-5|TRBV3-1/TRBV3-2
CASSPRQHF
TGTGCCAGCAGCCCTCGGCAGCATTTT
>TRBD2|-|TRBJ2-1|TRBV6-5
CASNGGGAHEQFF
TGTGCCAGCAACGGCGGGGGGGCCCATGAGCAGTTCTTC
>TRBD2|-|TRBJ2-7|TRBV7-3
CASSLGTSLDEQYF
TGTGCCAGCAGCCTCGGGACTAGTCTCGACGAGCAGTACTTC
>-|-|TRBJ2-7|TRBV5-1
CASSGNYEQYF
TGCGCCAGCAGCGGAAACTACGAGCAGTACTTC
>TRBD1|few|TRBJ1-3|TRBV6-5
CASRWTGENTIYF
TGTGCCAGCAGGTGGACAGGAGAAAACACCATATATTTT
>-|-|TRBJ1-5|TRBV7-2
CASSLEVGQEGWPQHF
TGTGCCAGCAGCTTAGAAGTTGGGCAGGAGGGGTGGCCCCAGCATTTT
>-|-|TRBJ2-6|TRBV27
CASSLWEPGSGANVLTF
TGTGCCAGCAGTTTATGGGAACCGGGCTCTGGGGCCAACGTCCTGACTTTC
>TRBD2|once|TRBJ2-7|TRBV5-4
CASNPVLFSGGGLYEQYF
TGTGCCAGCAACCCGGTCCTGTTTTCCGGCGGGGGTCTCTACGAGCAGTACTTC
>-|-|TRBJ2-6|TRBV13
CASRGIKPGANVLTF
TGTGCCAGCAGGGGGATAAAGCCTGGGGCCAACGTCCTGACTTTC
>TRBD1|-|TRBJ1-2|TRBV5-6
CASSPPGTGDGYTF
TGTGCCAGCAGCCCACCCGGGACAGGGGATGGCTACACCTTC
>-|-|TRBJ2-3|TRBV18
CASSSTADTQYF
TGTGCCAGCTCGTCAACCGCAGATACGCAGTATTTT
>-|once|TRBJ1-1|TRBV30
CAWSPQGF
TGTGCCTGGAGCCCACAGGGTTTT
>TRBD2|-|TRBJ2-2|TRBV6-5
CASSVGLAVAGELFF
TGTGCCAGCAGTGTTGGACTAGCCGTAGCCGGGGAGCTGTTTTTT
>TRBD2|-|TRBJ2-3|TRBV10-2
CASYLLAGGVGTQYF
TGCGCCAGCTATCTACTAGCGGGGGGCGTAGGTACGCAGTATTTT
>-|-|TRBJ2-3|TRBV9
CASSVGTRAADTQYF
TGTGCCAGCAGCGTAGGCACCCGGGCGGCAGATACGCAGTATTTT
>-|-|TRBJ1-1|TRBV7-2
CASSLGPRIDSEAFF
TGTGCCAGCAGCTTAGGCCCCCGGATCGACTCAGAAGCTTTCTTT
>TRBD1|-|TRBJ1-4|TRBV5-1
CASSSQGQGAGEKLFF
TGCGCCAGCAGCTCTCAGGGACAGGGGGCAGGAGAAAAACTGTTTTTT
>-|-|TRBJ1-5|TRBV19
CASSDVGGEDQPQHF
TGTGCCAGTAGTGACGTGGGGGGGGAAGATCAGCCCCAGCATTTT
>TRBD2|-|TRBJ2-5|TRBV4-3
CASSNRLAGPGETQYF
TGCGCCAGCAGCAACCGACTAGCGGGGCCGGGGGAGACCCAGTACTTC
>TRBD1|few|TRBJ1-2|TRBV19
CASTTRDRESRGYTF
TGTGCCAGTACCACACGGGACAGGGAATCGCGGGGCTACACCTTC
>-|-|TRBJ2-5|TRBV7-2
CASSPVARETQYF
TGTGCCAGCAGCCCTGTAGCCCGAGAGACCCAGTACTTC
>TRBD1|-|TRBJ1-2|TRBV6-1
CASTREGAGYGYTF
TGTGCCAGCACGCGGGAGGGGGCGGGTTATGGCTACACCTTC
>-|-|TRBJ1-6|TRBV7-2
CARAANRVDNSPLHF
TGTGCCAGAGCCGCCAACAGGGTTGATAATTCACCCCTCCACTTT
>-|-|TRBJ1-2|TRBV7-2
CASSFTGYGYTF
TGTGCCAGCAGCTTCACAGGCTATGGCTACACCTTC
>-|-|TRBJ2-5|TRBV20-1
CSARDFSHF
TGCAGTGCTAGAGATTTCTCACACTTC
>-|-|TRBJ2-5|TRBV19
CASSIDMVQTQYF
TGTGCCAGTAGTATTGACATGGTCCAGACCCAGTACTTC
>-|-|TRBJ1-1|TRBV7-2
CASRIGWQSNTEAFF
TGTGCCAGCAGAATAGGGTGGCAGTCGAACACTGAAGCTTTCTTT
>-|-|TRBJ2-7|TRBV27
CASSPGAGIIYEQYF
TGTGCCAGCAGTCCCGGTGCCGGGATAATCTACGAGCAGTACTTC
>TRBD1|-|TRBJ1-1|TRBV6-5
CASSYRGRDTEAFF
TGTGCCAGCAGTTACAGGGGGCGGGACACTGAAGCTTTCTTT
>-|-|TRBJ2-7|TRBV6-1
CASTTTQGGSEQYF
TGTGCCAGCACCACGACCCAGGGAGGAAGCGAGCAGTACTTC
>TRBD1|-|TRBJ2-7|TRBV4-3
CASSPRTGPYEQYF
TGCGCCAGCAGTCCCCGGACAGGCCCCTACGAGCAGTACTTC
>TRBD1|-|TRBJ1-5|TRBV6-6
CASIRQGNQPQHF
TGTGCCAGCATCAGACAGGGGAATCAGCCCCAGCATTTT
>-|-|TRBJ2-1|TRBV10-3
CAISLQGSYNEQFF
TGTGCCATCAGCCTACAGGGATCCTACAATGAGCAGTTCTTC
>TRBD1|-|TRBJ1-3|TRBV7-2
CASRSPGTGINTIYF
TGTGCCAGCAGGTCACCCGGGACAGGGATCAACACCATATATTTT